This section outlines one T cell receptor (beta chain) sequence together with its context. No cognate antigen has been identified for it. Base qualities were left out, and no much larger clone turns up one base away. Collaborating institutions collected whole blood in K2EDTA tubes following their own protocols. For TCRbeta analysis, collaborators shipped samples as frozen whole blood, isolated PBMCs, or DNA extracted from either of those sample types. TCRbeta CDR3 regions were amplified from genomic DNA by means of the immunoSEQ Assay, a bias-controlled multiplex PCR. The source study handled its data this way. The number of nucleated cells in each sample was estimated from the amplification of reference gene primers within the assay. Sequence reads were collapsed and filtered to measure the absolute abundance of every unique TCRbeta CDR3 rearrangement. For each sample, productive Simpson clonality was calculated by taking the square root of Simpson's diversity index across productive rearrangements. Entries here come from immuneACCESS through TCRdb and include only in-frame sequences with V and J called. Some clones fail to appear in such tables; in the studies checked, an unresolved V gene covers under half of the shortfall, and the cause of the remainder is unknown. Clone size and the V and J calls come from that table; the DNA yielded D and trimming. The sample data list over 150,000 clones, and 65% to 90% of these were observed just once. The ten most abundant clones make up about 13% of the sample.

The data originate from a study of blood T cell repertoires in COVID-19 (TCRdb year 2020). Regarding the research as a whole: The collaborator samples originated in the United States, Italy and Spain and spanned the acute and convalescent phases of COVID-19. Where available, HLA class I and class II types were obtained from metadata supplied by the sample provider rather than from assay-based typing. The samples were drawn from the first 160 participants of the ongoing ImmuneRACE study and from 1,254 subjects provided by 6 global collaborators. The sample metadata nearly always contained a de-identified subject ID, COVID-19 status, age in years and sex. The prospective study material was composed of cDNA or gDNA derived from T cells, B-cell-depleted T cells, or PBMCs. The repertoires were made available in a free public database intended to serve as a resource for research on the immune response to SARS-CoV-2. Subjects who had been exposed to COVID-19, were actively infected with it, or had recovered from it provided the deeply sampled blood TCRbeta repertoires that made up the dataset. Overall study results and their limits: The quantity of clinical and demographic metadata differed by source and by participant and was supplied without curation.

Cut back by 1 base and 4 bases, the V and J ends lie 10 bases apart. The CDR3 measures 14 amino acids from cysteine to phenylalanine. Solely the CDR3 DNA is kept, with 42 bases framed from the first base. According to the germline V gene (reference sequence), CDR1 reads SGHAT and CDR2 reads FQDESV. The clonotype originates from a human donor in a cohort sampled during active COVID-19. The chain links TRBV11-1 with TRBJ1-1; a weak D assignment points to TRBD1 (5 bases agree). Sequencing was done on a sample of peripheral blood. The CDR3 protein is CASSLEAGFTEAFF. The DNA sequence follows: TGTGCCAGCAGCTTAGAAGCAGGGTTCACTGAAGCTTTCTTT.